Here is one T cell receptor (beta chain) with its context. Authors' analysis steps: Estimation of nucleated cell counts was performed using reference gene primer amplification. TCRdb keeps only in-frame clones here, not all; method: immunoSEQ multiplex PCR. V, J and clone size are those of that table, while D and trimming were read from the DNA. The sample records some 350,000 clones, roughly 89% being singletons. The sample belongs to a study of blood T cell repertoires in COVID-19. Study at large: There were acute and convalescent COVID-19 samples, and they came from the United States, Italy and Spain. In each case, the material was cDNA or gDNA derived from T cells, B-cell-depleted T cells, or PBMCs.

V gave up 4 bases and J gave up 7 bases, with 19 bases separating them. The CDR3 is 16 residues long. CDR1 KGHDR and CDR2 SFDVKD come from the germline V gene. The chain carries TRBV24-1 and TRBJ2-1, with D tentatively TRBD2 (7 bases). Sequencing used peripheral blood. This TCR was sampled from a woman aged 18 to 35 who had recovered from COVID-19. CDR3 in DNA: TGTGCCACCAGTGACCCCCGTCGCGGGGGCAGGAATGAGCAGTTCTTC. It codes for CATSDPRRGGRNEQFF.